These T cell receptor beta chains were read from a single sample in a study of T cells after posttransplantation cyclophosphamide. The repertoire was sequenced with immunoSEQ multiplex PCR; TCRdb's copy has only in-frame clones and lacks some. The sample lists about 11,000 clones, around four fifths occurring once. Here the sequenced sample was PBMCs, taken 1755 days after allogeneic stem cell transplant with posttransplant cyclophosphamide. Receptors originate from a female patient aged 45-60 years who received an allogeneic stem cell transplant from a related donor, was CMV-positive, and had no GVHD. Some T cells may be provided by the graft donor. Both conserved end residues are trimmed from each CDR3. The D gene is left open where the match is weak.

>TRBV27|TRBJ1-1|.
ASTPRGFWTEAF
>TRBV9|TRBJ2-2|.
ASSVRTGELF
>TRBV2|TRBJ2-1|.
ATGTQGPF
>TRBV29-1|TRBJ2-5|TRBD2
SVERGLAGVETQY
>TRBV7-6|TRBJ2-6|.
ASSKSGHSGANVLT
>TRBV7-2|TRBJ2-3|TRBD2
ASSLNSGRNTDTQY
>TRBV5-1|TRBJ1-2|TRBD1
ASSSGQGGIANYGYT
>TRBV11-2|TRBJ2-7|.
ASSLAPGHPYEQY
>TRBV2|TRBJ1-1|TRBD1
ASTAQGGLNTEAF
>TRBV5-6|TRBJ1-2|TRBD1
ASSTDRADYYGYT
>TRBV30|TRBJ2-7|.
AWKYGSYEQY
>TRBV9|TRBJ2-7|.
ASSVGAAGNYEQY